This TCR beta chain stems from a study of T cells in Graves' hyperthyroidism and ophthalmopathy. About the study: Before any treatment, at initial diagnosis, peripheral blood was collected.

This CDR3 comprises 12 residues. Germline V lookup: CDR1 SNHLY, CDR2 FYNNEI. V gave up 3 bases and J gave up 10 bases, with 12 bases separating them. General observations from the study: Most expanded thyroid clonotypes above 0.001 recurred in blood.

This clonotype was detected ten times or more. Its antigen is as yet unknown. Researchers took RNA transcripts and amplified the TCR beta CDR3 regions from them. HTBI primers were employed in a first-round RT-PCR of the TCR CDR3. A single record per CDR3 protein comes from TCRdb applying MiXCR to the multiplex PCR reads. Counted here are under 600,000 distinct CDR3 sequences, approximately 15% occurring once; the ten biggest clones make up 2.5% to 4%. Pregnant or lactating patients were excluded, as were those with uncontrolled infection or other autoimmune disease. Diagnoses used clinical symptoms, serum thyroxine and TRAb, thyroid ultrasound and orbital computed tomography.

This TCR came from a woman in her 40s with Graves' ophthalmopathy. Sequencing used blood. This rearrangement joins TRBV2 to TRBJ1-1; D remains unclear. The CDR3 protein is CASSDLEDRAFF. CDR3 bases: TGTGCCAGCAGTGATCTCGAGGATAGAGCTTTCTTT. Combining the CDR3 with reference TRBV2 and TRBJ1-1 gives the whole variable domain EPEVTQTPSHQVTQMGQEVILRCVPISNHLYFYWYRQILGQKVEFLVSFYNNEISEKSEIFDDQFSVERPDGSNFTLKIRSTKLEDSAMYFCASSDLEDRAFFGQGTRLTVV.